The 25 T cell receptor beta chains presented below share a single source sample, sequenced in a study of blood T cell repertoires in COVID-19. Clones were sequenced by immunoSEQ multiplex PCR, and TCRdb holds only the in-frame ones, with some missing. This table has some 150,000 clones, approximately 90% appearing once. Sequencing input: PBMCs or T cells enriched from blood (not recorded which). Every receptor here comes from a woman aged 30 to 39 with acute COVID-19.

The V gene is TRBV10-3, the J gene TRBJ1-2, with a possible D match to TRBD1 (6 bases). Trimming took off 3 bases at V and 4 bases at J, with 9 bases between the two ends. CDR1 is ENHRY and CDR2 is SYGVKD in the germline V gene. This CDR3 is 13 amino acids long. For the CDR3, the DNA is TGTGCCATCAGTGAAGACAGGCTCTATGGCTACACCTTC. It encodes CAISEDRLYGYTF.

CDR3 residues: CARSLTSGSVTYNEQFF. DNA of the CDR3: TGTGCCAGAAGCTTGACTAGCGGGTCAGTAACCTACAATGAGCAGTTCTTC. The chain carries TRBV5-3 and TRBJ2-1, with 9 bases that match TRBD2. TRBV5-3 is designated an ORF whose function remains uncertain. This CDR3 has 17 residues. The V segment lost 1 base and the J segment 2 bases; nucleotides outside the gene matches: 7.

The chain joins TRBV28 to TRBJ1-4; D is uncertain. The CDR3 is made up of 14 amino acids. The V and J ends lost 2 bases and 3 bases respectively, with 7 bases between them. CDR1 is MDHEN and CDR2 is SYDVKM in the germline V gene. CDR3 in amino acids: CASSLAQSNEKLFF. CDR3 bases: TGTGCCAGCAGTTTAGCACAGTCTAATGAAAAACTGTTTTTT.

This clone was detected a few times. This chain joins TRBV27 and TRBJ2-3; D ambiguous. CDR1 is MNHEY, CDR2 SMNVEV, per germline (reference sequence). CDR3 size: 15 residues. Deletions cut 5 bases from V and 0 bases from J, with 12 bases between. The CDR3 here is CASSPTDPSTDTQYF. Written as DNA, the CDR3 is TGTGCCAGCAGTCCAACAGACCCTAGCACAGATACGCAGTATTTT.

This clone was found once. The chain is built from TRBV10-3 and TRBJ1-1; unclear D gene. V lost 2 bases and J lost 0, with 19 bases in between. CDR1 is ENHRY, CDR2 SYGVKD, per germline. CDR3 length: 18 residues. In DNA, the CDR3 is TGTGCCATCAGTGAGCCGATGAAAATCGACGGGGTGAACACTGAAGCTTTCTTT. Residues: CAISEPMKIDGVNTEAFF.

The V call is TRBV30, the J call TRBJ1-6; TRBD1 might be the D (6 bases). CDR1 is GTSNPN, CDR2 SVGIG, per germline (reference sequence). The CDR3 spans 13 residues. The germline V and J ends were trimmed by 1 base and 10 bases, with 11 bases remaining between them. The CDR3 loop is CAWSAQQGSPLHF. The CDR3 coding sequence is TGTGCCTGGAGTGCCCAACAGGGATCACCCCTCCACTTT.

The gene calls are TRBV7-9 and TRBJ2-1; 12 bases are shared with TRBD2. Losses at the gene ends were 7 bases for V and 8 bases for J; bases not matched to a gene: 9. The CDR3 has 15 amino acids. The germline V gene has CDR1 SEHNR and CDR2 FQNEAQ (reference sequence). The CDR3 here is CASILTSGSSYEQFF. CDR3 coding DNA: TGTGCCAGCATCTTGACTAGCGGGAGTTCCTATGAGCAGTTCTTC.

This clone was seen only once. This rearrangement joins TRBV4-3 to TRBJ2-1; 11 nucleotides agree with TRBD2. Germline V lookup: CDR1 LGHNA, CDR2 YSLEER. CDR3 length equals 16 residues. V was clipped by 2 bases and J by 6 bases; unmatched bases: 6. The CDR3 sequence is CASSQHSGRAFNEQFF. The CDR3 DNA sequence: TGCGCCAGCAGCCAACATAGCGGGAGGGCCTTCAATGAGCAGTTCTTC.

This chain links TRBV4-3 with TRBJ2-1, with TRBD1 matching 7 bases. Trimming took 0 bases from V and 4 from J; bases not matched to a gene: 6. The CDR3 consists of 16 residues. The V gene's germline CDR1 is LGHNA and CDR2 YSLEER. As DNA, the CDR3 is TGCGCCAGCAGCCAAGATTGGGGACAGACTTACAATGAGCAGTTCTTC. This sequence encodes CASSQDWGQTYNEQFF.

This clone was seen just once. The J gene is TRBJ1-1, the V gene TRBV20-1, with no clear D. This CDR3 has 15 residues. Deletions cut 3 bases from V and 1 base from J, with 15 bases between. Germline V CDR1 and CDR2: DFQATT, SNEGSKA (reference sequence). The CDR3 loop is CSASLPGTKNTEAFF. CDR3 DNA sequence: TGCAGTGCTAGTCTGCCGGGAACGAAGAACACTGAAGCTTTCTTT.

The gene calls are TRBV3-1 (or the pseudogene TRBV3-2) and TRBJ2-3; D is perhaps TRBD2 (6 bases). The ends were cut back, 1 base at V and 2 bases at J, with 13 bases in the middle. This CDR3 has 16 residues. Germline-derived CDR1 and CDR2 are LGHDT and YNNKEL (reference sequence). As DNA, the CDR3 is TGTGCCAGCAGCCAAGCAGCGGGTTTTGTCACAGATACGCAGTATTTT. Its translation is CASSQAAGFVTDTQYF.

This rearrangement joins TRBV29-1 to TRBJ2-7; TRBD2 is a possible D gene (5 bases). The CDR3 loop spans 10 amino acids. V lost 7 bases and J 5 bases, leaving 9 bases between the germline ends. CDR1 and CDR2 (germline): SQVTM, ANQGSEA. In nucleotides, the CDR3 is TGCAGCGGCGGGTCGGACGAGCAGTACTTC. Translation: CSGGSDEQYF.

The chain has TRBV19 and TRBJ2-7; D may be TRBD1 (6 bases). Germline CDR1 and CDR2: LNHDA and SQIVND (reference sequence). Trimming pared 5 bases from V and 5 bases from J, leaving 19 bases between. The CDR3 contains 15 residues. Written as DNA, the CDR3 is TGTGCCAGTAGTTCCCCGGCAACAGGGTTCAACGAGCAGTACTTC. It codes for CASSSPATGFNEQYF.

The chain carries TRBV7-3 and TRBJ2-1; 7 positions match TRBD1. The trim removed 8 bases at V and 2 bases at J, leaving 3 bases unmatched. Per the germline V gene, CDR1 is SGHTA and CDR2 is FQGTGA. The CDR3 covers 13 residues. The CDR3 sequence is CASSGQAYNEQFF. The CDR3 DNA follows: TGTGCCAGCTCCGGACAGGCCTACAATGAGCAGTTCTTC.

This clone was detected only once. The gene calls are TRBV28 and TRBJ1-6; no reliable D call. This CDR3 is 14 amino acids long. The germline CDR1 and CDR2 sequences are MDHEN and SYDVKM. The V end was cut by 7 bases, the J end by 3 bases, with 10 bases between. The DNA for the CDR3 is TGTGCCAGCACAGGTACTTTCTATAATTCACCCCTCCACTTT. This codes for CASTGTFYNSPLHF.

This chain joins TRBV27 and TRBJ2-1; D is unresolved. Trimming pared 6 bases from V and 8 bases from J, leaving 14 bases between. Germline V gene lookup returns CDR1 MNHEY and CDR2 SMNVEV (reference sequence). The CDR3 sequence is 13 residues long. CDR3 region: CASRVGQFYEQFF. Written as DNA, the CDR3 is TGTGCCAGCAGGGTTGGGCAGTTCTATGAGCAGTTCTTC.

The chain joins TRBV27 to TRBJ2-3, with 8 bases identical to TRBD1. Germline CDR1 reads MNHEY; CDR2 reads SMNVEV (reference sequence). V lost 6 bases to trimming and J lost 0 bases; unmatched junction nucleotides: 5. This CDR3 is 15 amino acids long. The DNA of the CDR3 is TGTGCCAGCAGCCGTACAGGGGGAAGCACAGATACGCAGTATTTT. Its protein is CASSRTGGSTDTQYF.

The rearrangement joins TRBV5-8 to TRBJ1-1, with TRBD1 matching 7 bases. Germline CDR1 is SGHTS and CDR2 is YDEGEE. CDR3 size: 14 residues. After removal of 4 bases from V and 4 bases from J, the junction contained 7 bases not matched to a gene. CDR3 in DNA: TGTGCCAGCAGCACACGAGGGGGCCGCACTGAAGCTTTCTTT. This translates into CASSTRGGRTEAFF.

J is TRBJ1-4 and V is TRBV19; no clear D gene. The CDR3 spans 14 residues. Per germline, CDR1 LNHDA and CDR2 SQIVND (reference sequence). The V and J ends lost 6 bases and 0 bases respectively, with 8 bases between them. The CDR3 nucleotides read TGTGCCAGTAGCCTAAGAGCAACTAATGAAAAACTGTTTTTT. It specifies CASSLRATNEKLFF. Supplemented by reference TRBV19 and TRBJ1-4, the full variable domain reads DGGITQSPKYLFRKEGQNVTLSCEQNLNHDAMYWYRQDPGQGLRLIYYSQIVNDFQKGDIAEGYSVSREKKESFPLTVTSAQKNPTAFYLCASSLRATNEKLFFGSGTQLSVL.

V is TRBV28 and J is TRBJ2-3, with 12 bases identical to TRBD2. CDR3 length equals 16 residues. The germline gives CDR1 MDHEN, CDR2 SYDVKM. Germline trimming cut 6 bases from V and 5 bases from J; bases unmatched to any gene: 9. The CDR3 nucleotides are TGTGCCAGCAGCGCTTTGACTAGCGGGAGTCAAGATACGCAGTATTTT. This sequence encodes CASSALTSGSQDTQYF.

The rearrangement uses TRBV7-2 and TRBJ2-5, with TRBD2 identical over 12 bases. In germline, CDR1 is SGHTA, CDR2 FQGNSA. The CDR3 contains 14 residues. V lost 6 bases to trimming and J lost 1 base; unmatched junction nucleotides: 0. The CDR3 loop is CASRTSGGQETQYF. The DNA for the CDR3 is TGTGCCAGCAGGACTAGCGGGGGCCAAGAGACCCAGTACTTC.

V usage is TRBV2 and J usage is TRBJ2-6; D call uncertain. V was shortened by 8 bases and J by 0 bases, with 11 bases between the two germline ends. The CDR3 consists of 15 residues. Germline CDR1 and CDR2: SNHLY and FYNNEI. This CDR3 is CASEKQSSGANVLTF. The CDR3 coding sequence is TGTGCCAGCGAAAAACAGAGCTCTGGGGCCAACGTCCTGACTTTC.

The chain has TRBV18 and TRBJ1-2, with 10 bases aligning to TRBD1. Losses at the gene ends were 6 bases for V and 4 bases for J; bases not matched to a gene: 2. Germline CDR1 reads KGHSH; CDR2 reads LQKENI. The length of the CDR3 is 13 residues. The CDR3 loop is CASSTGGVYGYTF. In nucleotides, the CDR3 is TGTGCCAGCTCGACAGGGGGCGTCTATGGCTACACCTTC.

This clone is a singleton in its sample. This chain links TRBV19 with TRBJ2-3; D might be TRBD2 (5 bases). CDR3 size: 13 residues. Germline CDR1 reads LNHDA; CDR2 reads SQIVND (reference sequence). V was cut by 4 bases and J by 6 bases, with 11 bases left in between. The DNA for the CDR3 is TGTGCCAGTAGTAGGACTCTTCCGGATACGCAGTATTTT. This gives the protein CASSRTLPDTQYF.

The CDR3 spells CASSRLLFIQGDTEAFF. CDR3 bases: TGTGCCAGTAGCCGCCTCTTGTTCATACAGGGTGACACTGAAGCTTTCTTT. The chain is built from TRBV19 and TRBJ1-1; TRBD1 might be the D (6 bases). Trimming took 6 bases from V and 3 from J, leaving 23 bases between them. CDR1 and CDR2 (germline): LNHDA, SQIVND (reference sequence). The CDR3 has 17 amino acids.